Presented here are 14 T cell receptor beta chains from one specimen sequenced in a study of blood T cell repertoires in COVID-19. Measured with immunoSEQ multiplex PCR; TCRdb has only the in-frame clones, and not every one. The table has about 200,000 clones, approximately 86% seen once. Sequencing used PBMCs or T cells enriched from blood (not recorded which). The receptors here all came from a woman aged 40 to 50 in a cohort exposed to, infected with or recovered from COVID-19 (not recorded which).

The rearrangement links TRBV7-2 to TRBJ2-1; 14 positions agree with TRBD2. The CDR3 is 15 amino acids. Unmatched junction bases numbered 2, after V lost 4 bases and J lost 6 bases. Germline-derived CDR1 and CDR2 are SGHTA and FQGNSA. For the CDR3, the DNA is TGTGCCAGCAGCTCCGGACTAGCGGGAGGCAATGAGCAGTTCTTC. Its translation is CASSSGLAGGNEQFF.

The chain is built from TRBV20-1 and TRBJ1-1; no definite D call. This CDR3 is 11 amino acids long. V was clipped by 6 bases and J by 4 bases, with 9 bases between them. Looked up from germline, CDR1 is DFQATT and CDR2 is SNEGSKA (reference sequence). In DNA, the CDR3 is TGCAGTGCCCACCCAGGCACTGAAGCTTTCTTT. This sequence encodes CSAHPGTEAFF.

The V and J genes are TRBV7-6 and TRBJ2-3; D is ambiguous. The CDR3 extends over 16 amino acids. V was clipped by 4 bases and J by 7 bases, with 21 bases between them. CDR1 and CDR2 from the germline V gene are SGHVS and FNYEAQ. The CDR3 loop reads CASSSVPYSNLNTQYF. As DNA, the CDR3 is TGTGCCAGCAGCTCCGTCCCTTATTCCAATCTAAATACGCAGTATTTT.

The chain uses TRBV6-2 or TRBV6-3 and TRBJ2-5; the D is unclear. Trimming removed 6 bases at V and 4 bases at J, with 18 bases between. CDR3 length: 15 residues. CDR1 is MNHEY, CDR2 SVGEGT, per germline. In DNA, the CDR3 is TGTGCCAGCAGCGCCGGGTCCTGGATAGGAGAGACCCAGTACTTC. This encodes CASSAGSWIGETQYF.

The gene calls are TRBV5-4 and TRBJ2-1, with D perhaps matching TRBD1 (6 bases). Looked up from germline, CDR1 is SGHNT and CDR2 is YYREEE (reference sequence). This CDR3 has 15 residues. V was clipped by 3 bases and J by 5 bases, with 15 bases between them. The CDR3 region has the DNA TGTGCCAGCAGCTCCGACGACAGGAGTGACAATGAGCAGTTCTTC. This sequence encodes CASSSDDRSDNEQFF.

This clone came up once. The chain couples TRBV14 to TRBJ2-2; tentative D call: TRBD1 (6 bases). CDR3 length: 13 residues. The V gene's germline CDR1 is SGHDN and CDR2 FVKESK. Trimming removed 5 bases from V and 6 bases from J, with 10 bases in between. The DNA of the CDR3 is TGTGCCAGCAGCTTGGGGGCCCCCGGGGAGCTGTTTTTT. It translates to CASSLGAPGELFF.

This chain connects TRBV7-2 to TRBJ1-2; 7 bases are shared with TRBD1. Germline loops: CDR1 SGHTA, CDR2 FQGNSA. The V gene end was trimmed by 4 bases and the J gene end by 5 bases; junction bases not matched to a gene: 10. This CDR3 has 15 amino acids. This chain's CDR3 is CASSSRMTGLYGYTF. DNA for the CDR3: TGTGCCAGCAGCTCTAGGATGACAGGGCTGTATGGCTACACCTTC.

The chain recombines TRBV29-1 with TRBJ1-2; 7 bases line up with TRBD1. Unmatched junction bases numbered 9, after V lost 3 bases and J lost 2 bases. The V gene's germline CDR1 is SQVTM and CDR2 ANQGSEA. There are 15 residues in the CDR3. The CDR3 sequence: CSVDLRGPSNYGYTF. The CDR3 DNA reads TGCAGCGTTGATCTTAGGGGGCCCTCCAACTATGGCTACACCTTC.

The chain has TRBV9 and TRBJ2-1; 12 bases match TRBD2. There are 15 residues in the CDR3. Germline CDR1 reads SGDLS; CDR2 reads YYNGEE. After removal of 4 bases from V and 7 bases from J, the junction contained 6 bases not matched to a gene. Written as DNA, the CDR3 is TGTGCCAGCAGCCCTAGCGGGAGGGCCGGAAATGAGCAGTTCTTC. As protein: CASSPSGRAGNEQFF. Combining the CDR3 with reference TRBV9 and TRBJ2-1 gives the whole variable domain DSGVTQTPKHLITATGQRVTLRCSPRSGDLSVYWYQQSLDQGLQFLIQYYNGEERAKGNILERFSAQQFPDLHSELNLSSLELGDSALYFCASSPSGRAGNEQFFGPGTRLTVL.

The V and J genes are TRBV25-1 and TRBJ1-4; D call uncertain. Trimming cost V 7 bases and J 4 bases, with 7 bases left between them. CDR3 length: 12 amino acids. Germline V gives CDR1 MGHDK, CDR2 SYGVNS. CDR3 loop: CASTQLNEKLFF. In nucleotides, the CDR3 is TGTGCCAGCACACAGCTTAATGAAAAACTGTTTTTT.

V usage is TRBV12-3 or TRBV12-4 and J usage is TRBJ2-1, with D possibly TRBD1 on 6 matching bases. The length of the CDR3 is 13 residues. With 6 bases removed from V and 5 bases from J, the gap between germline ends came to 11 bases. CDR3 sequence: CASSPGQHNEQFF. DNA of the CDR3: TGTGCCAGCAGCCCCGGACAGCACAATGAGCAGTTCTTC.

The V gene is TRBV11-2, the J gene TRBJ2-7; 11 bases align to TRBD1. Trimming cost V 4 bases and J 6 bases; bases outside gene matches: 5. This CDR3 is built from 14 residues. CDR1 and CDR2 from the germline V gene are SGHAT and FQNNGV. This chain's CDR3 is CASSSSGTGGEQYF. The CDR3 nucleotides are TGTGCCAGCAGCTCATCCGGGACAGGGGGCGAGCAGTACTTC.

V is TRBV14 and J is TRBJ1-4; unclear D gene. This CDR3 has 12 amino acids. Per the germline V gene, CDR1 is SGHDN and CDR2 is FVKESK. The ends were cut back, 6 bases at V and 7 bases at J, with 9 bases in the middle. This chain's CDR3 is CASRHTGEKLFF. In DNA, the CDR3 is TGTGCCAGCAGGCATACCGGTGAAAAACTGTTTTTT.

The J gene is TRBJ1-2, the V gene TRBV7-9; TRBD1 might be the D (6 bases). The CDR3 covers 14 residues. Germline V CDR1 and CDR2: SEHNR, FQNEAQ (reference sequence). Trimming stripped 2 bases from V and 5 bases from J, with 12 bases between. This CDR3 reads CASSLPSGDYGYTF. CDR3 sequence (DNA): TGTGCCAGCAGCTTACCGTCAGGGGATTATGGCTACACCTTC. Together with reference TRBV7-9 and TRBJ1-2, the CDR3 gives the full variable domain: DTGVSQNPRHKITKRGQNVTFRCDPISEHNRLYWYRQTLGQGPEFLTYFQNEAQLEKSRLLSDRFSAERPKGSFSTLEIQRTEQGDSAMYLCASSLPSGDYGYTFGSGTRLTVV.